The T cell receptor beta chain under discussion was sequenced for a study of post-analysis software for immune sequencing data. Across the whole study: Secondary progressive, relapsing-remitting and progressive-relapsing multiple sclerosis were among the included disease courses.

Whole-study results and caveats: In patients, a few TRBV segments were more frequent than in controls, with TRBV5-6, TRBV5-1 and TRBV20-1 among them. Patients with multiple sclerosis recorded significantly lower normalized Chao1 diversity than controls, the study found.

CDR1 and CDR2 from the germline V gene are ENHRY and SYGVKD. The CDR3 is made up of 14 amino acids. Trimming took off 0 bases at V and 9 bases at J, with 12 bases between the two ends. The library was made from cDNA and included unique molecular identifiers. TCRdb redid the calling of the PCR reads with MiXCR, one entry per CDR3 protein. The sample holds roughly 580,000 distinct CDR3 sequences, roughly 45% seen once. This clonotype was seen at least ten times. The antigen is undetermined. The TCR originated in a girl under 18 with multiple sclerosis. The gene calls are TRBV10-3 and TRBJ2-4, with D uncertain. The sample comprised blood. The CDR3 DNA sequence: TGTGCCATCAGTGAGTCGCCCGATTCCAGCATTCAGTACTTC. It yields the protein CAISESPDSSIQYF.